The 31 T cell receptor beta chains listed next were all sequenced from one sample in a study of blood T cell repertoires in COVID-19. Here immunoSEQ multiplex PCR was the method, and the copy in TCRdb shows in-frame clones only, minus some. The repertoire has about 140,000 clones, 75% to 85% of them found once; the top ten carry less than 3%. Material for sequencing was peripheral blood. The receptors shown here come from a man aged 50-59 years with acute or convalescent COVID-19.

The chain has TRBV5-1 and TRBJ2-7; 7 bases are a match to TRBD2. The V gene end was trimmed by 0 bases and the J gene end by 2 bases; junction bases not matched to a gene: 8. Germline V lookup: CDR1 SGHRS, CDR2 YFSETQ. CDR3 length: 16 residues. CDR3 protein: CASSLGGLDNTYEQYF. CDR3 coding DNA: TGCGCCAGCAGCTTGGGAGGACTAGATAATACCTACGAGCAGTACTTC.

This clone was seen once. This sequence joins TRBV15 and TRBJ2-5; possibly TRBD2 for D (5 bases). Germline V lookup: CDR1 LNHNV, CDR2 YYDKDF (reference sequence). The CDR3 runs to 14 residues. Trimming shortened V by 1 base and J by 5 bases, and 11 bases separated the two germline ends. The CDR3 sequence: CATSRVGREETQYF. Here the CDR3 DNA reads TGTGCCACCAGCAGAGTCGGTAGGGAGGAGACCCAGTACTTC. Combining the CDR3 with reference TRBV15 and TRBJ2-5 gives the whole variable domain DAMVIQNPRYQVTQFGKPVTLSCSQTLNHNVMYWYQQKSSQAPKLLFHYYDKDFNNEADTPDNFQSRRPNTSFCFLDIRSPGLGDTAMYLCATSRVGREETQYFGPGTRLLVL.

CDR3 DNA: TGTGCCAGTATAGGGGTTTCTGGATCCGGGGAGCTGTTTTTT. As protein: CASIGVSGSGELFF. V and J are TRBV19 and TRBJ2-2; TRBD1 might be the D (5 bases). Trimming stripped 7 bases from V and 6 bases from J, with 15 bases between. Germline lookup yields CDR1 LNHDA and CDR2 SQIVND (reference sequence). This CDR3 comprises 14 residues. Full variable domain (outside the CDR3, taken from reference TRBV19 and TRBJ2-2): DGGITQSPKYLFRKEGQNVTLSCEQNLNHDAMYWYRQDPGQGLRLIYYSQIVNDFQKGDIAEGYSVSREKKESFPLTVTSAQKNPTAFYLCASIGVSGSGELFFGEGSRLTVL.

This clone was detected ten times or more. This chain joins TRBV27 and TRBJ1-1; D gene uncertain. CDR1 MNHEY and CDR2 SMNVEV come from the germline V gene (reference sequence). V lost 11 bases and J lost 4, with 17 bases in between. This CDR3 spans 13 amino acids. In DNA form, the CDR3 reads TGTGCCGCAGCCGGGAGGTTCGGCACTGAAGCTTTCTTT. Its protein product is CAAAGRFGTEAFF.

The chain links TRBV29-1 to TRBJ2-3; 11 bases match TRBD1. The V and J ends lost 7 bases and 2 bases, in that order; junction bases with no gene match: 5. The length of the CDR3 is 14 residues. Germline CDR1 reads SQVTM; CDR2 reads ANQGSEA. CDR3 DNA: TGCAGCGGTGGACAGGGGGCCGCCACAGATACGCAGTATTTT. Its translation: CSGGQGAATDTQYF.

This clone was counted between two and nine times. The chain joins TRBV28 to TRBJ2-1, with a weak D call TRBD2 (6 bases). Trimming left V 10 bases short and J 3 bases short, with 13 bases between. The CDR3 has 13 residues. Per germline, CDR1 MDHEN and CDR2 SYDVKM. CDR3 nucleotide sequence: TGTGCCACCCAGGGACTGCTCTACAATGAGCAGTTCTTC. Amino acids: CATQGLLYNEQFF.

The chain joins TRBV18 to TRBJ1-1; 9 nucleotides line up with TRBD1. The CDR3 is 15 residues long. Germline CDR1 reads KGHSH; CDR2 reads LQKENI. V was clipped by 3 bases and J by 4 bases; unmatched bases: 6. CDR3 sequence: CASSPTGGSVTEAFF. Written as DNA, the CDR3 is TGTGCCAGCTCACCGACAGGGGGGTCAGTCACTGAAGCTTTCTTT.

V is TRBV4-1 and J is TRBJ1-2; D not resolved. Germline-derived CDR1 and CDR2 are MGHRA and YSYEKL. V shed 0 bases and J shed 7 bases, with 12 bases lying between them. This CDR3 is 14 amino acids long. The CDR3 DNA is TGCGCCAGCAGCCAAGAACTACGGTTAACTGGCTACACCTTC. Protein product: CASSQELRLTGYTF.

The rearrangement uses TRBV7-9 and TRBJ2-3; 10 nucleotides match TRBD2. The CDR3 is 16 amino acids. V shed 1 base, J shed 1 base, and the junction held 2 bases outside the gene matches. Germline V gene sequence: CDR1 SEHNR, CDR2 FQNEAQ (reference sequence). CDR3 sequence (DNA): TGTGCCAGCAGCTTAGTCGGGACTAGCGGCACAGATACGCAGTATTTT. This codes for CASSLVGTSGTDTQYF.

The CDR3, as DNA: TGTGCCTGGAGTGTTACTAGCGTCAACGAGCAGTACTTC. This sequence encodes CAWSVTSVNEQYF. This rearrangement joins TRBV30 to TRBJ2-7, with TRBD2 matching 7 bases. The CDR3 has 13 amino acids. In germline, CDR1 is GTSNPN, CDR2 SVGIG (reference sequence). The V segment lost 0 bases and the J segment 5 bases; nucleotides outside the gene matches: 4.

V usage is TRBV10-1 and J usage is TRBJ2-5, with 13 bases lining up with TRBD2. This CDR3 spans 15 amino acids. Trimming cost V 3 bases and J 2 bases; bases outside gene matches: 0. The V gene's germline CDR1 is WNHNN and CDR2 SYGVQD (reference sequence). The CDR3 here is CASSELAGGQETQYF. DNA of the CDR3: TGCGCCAGCAGTGAACTAGCGGGGGGGCAAGAGACCCAGTACTTC.

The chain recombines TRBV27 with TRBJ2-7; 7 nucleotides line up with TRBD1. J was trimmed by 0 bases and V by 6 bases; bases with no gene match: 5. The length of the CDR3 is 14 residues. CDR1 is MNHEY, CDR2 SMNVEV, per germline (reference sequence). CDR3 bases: TGTGCCAGCAGAAAGGACAGGTTCTCCTACGAGCAGTACTTC. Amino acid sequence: CASRKDRFSYEQYF.

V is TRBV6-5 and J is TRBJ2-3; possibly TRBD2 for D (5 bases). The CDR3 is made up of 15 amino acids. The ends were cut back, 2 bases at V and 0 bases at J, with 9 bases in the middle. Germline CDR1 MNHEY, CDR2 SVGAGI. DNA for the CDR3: TGTGCCAGCAGTTACGGACTTTATAGCACAGATACGCAGTATTTT. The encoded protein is CASSYGLYSTDTQYF.

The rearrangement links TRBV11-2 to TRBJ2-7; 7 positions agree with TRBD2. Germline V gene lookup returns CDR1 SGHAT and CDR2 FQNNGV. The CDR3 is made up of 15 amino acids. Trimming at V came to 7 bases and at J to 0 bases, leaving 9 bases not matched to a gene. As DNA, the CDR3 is TGTGCCAGCACCCTGAGGGGCGGGAGCTCCTACGAGCAGTACTTC. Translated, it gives CASTLRGGSSYEQYF.

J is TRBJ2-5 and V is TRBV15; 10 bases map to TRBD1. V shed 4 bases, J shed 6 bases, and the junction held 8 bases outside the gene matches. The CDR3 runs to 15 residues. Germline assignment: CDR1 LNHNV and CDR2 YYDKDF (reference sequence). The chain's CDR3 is CATSIRGQGFKTQYF. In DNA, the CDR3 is TGTGCCACCAGCATCAGGGGACAGGGGTTCAAGACCCAGTACTTC.

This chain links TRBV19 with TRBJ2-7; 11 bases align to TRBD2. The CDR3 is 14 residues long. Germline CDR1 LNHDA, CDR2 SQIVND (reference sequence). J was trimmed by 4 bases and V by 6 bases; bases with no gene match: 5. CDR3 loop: CASRTSGSVYEQYF. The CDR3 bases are TGTGCCAGTAGAACTAGCGGGAGTGTTTACGAGCAGTACTTC.

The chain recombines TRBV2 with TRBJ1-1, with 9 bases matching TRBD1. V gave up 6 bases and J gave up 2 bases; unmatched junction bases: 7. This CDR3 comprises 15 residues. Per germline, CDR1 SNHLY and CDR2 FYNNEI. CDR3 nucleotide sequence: TGTGCCAGCAGCCCACCGACAGGGGGAAACACTGAAGCTTTCTTT. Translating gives CASSPPTGGNTEAFF.

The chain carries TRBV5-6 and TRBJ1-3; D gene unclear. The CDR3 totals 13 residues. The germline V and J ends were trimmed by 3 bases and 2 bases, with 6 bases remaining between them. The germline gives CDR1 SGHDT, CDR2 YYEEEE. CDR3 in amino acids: CASSYGAGNTIYF. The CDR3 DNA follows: TGTGCCAGCAGCTACGGGGCTGGAAACACCATATATTTT.

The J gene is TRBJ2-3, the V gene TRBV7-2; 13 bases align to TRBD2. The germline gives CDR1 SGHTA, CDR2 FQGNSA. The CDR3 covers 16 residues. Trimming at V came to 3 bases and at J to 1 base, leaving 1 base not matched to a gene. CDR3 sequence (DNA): TGTGCCAGCAGCTTTGGACTAGCGGGAGGCACAGATACGCAGTATTTT. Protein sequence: CASSFGLAGGTDTQYF.

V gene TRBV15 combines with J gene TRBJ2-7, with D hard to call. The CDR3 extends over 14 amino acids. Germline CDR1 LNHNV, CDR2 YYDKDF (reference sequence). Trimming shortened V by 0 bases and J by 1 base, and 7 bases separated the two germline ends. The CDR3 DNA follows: TGTGCCACCAGCAGAGATCACAGTTCCTACGAGCAGTACTTC. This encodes CATSRDHSSYEQYF.

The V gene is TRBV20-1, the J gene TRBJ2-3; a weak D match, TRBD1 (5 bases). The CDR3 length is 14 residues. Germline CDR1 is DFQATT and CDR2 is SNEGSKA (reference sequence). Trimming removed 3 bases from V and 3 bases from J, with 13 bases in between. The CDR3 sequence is CSASLQGRTDTQYF. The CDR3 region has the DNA TGCAGTGCTAGTCTGCAGGGTCGTACAGATACGCAGTATTTT.

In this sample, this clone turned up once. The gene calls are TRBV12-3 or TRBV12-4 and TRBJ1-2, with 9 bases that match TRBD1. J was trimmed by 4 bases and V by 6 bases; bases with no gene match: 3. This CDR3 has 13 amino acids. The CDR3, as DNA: TGTGCCAGCAGCCTACAGGGGGCCTATGGCTACACCTTC. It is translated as CASSLQGAYGYTF.

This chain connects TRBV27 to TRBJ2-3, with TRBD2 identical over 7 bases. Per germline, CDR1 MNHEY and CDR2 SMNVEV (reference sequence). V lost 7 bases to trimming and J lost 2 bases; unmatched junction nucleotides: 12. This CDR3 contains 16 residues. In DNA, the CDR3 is TGTGCCAGCATGCTTAGGAGCGGGATGTACACAGATACGCAGTATTTT. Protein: CASMLRSGMYTDTQYF.

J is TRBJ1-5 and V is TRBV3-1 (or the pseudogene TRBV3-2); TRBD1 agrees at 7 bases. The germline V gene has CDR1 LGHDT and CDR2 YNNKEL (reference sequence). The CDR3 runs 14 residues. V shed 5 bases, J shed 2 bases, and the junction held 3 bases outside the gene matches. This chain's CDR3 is CASSSTGGNQPQHF. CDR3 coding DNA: TGTGCCAGCAGCTCAACAGGGGGCAATCAGCCCCAGCATTTT.

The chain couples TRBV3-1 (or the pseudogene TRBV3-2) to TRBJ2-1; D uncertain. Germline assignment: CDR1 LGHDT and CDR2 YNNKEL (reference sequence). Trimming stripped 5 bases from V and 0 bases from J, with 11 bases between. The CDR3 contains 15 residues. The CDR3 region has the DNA TGTGCCAGCAGCGAAGGCTTTAGCTCCTACAATGAGCAGTTCTTC. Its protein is CASSEGFSSYNEQFF.

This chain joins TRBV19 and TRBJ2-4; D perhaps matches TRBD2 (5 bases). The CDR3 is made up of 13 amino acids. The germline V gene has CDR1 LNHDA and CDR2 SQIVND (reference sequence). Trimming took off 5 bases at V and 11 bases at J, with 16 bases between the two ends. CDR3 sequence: CASSPREGGLQYF. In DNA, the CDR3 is TGTGCCAGTAGTCCTCGGGAAGGAGGTCTTCAGTACTTC.

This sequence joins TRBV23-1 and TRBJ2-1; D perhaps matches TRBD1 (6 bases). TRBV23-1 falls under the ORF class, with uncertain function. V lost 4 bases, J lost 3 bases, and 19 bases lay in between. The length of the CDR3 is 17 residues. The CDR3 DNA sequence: TGCGCCAGCAGTCTACACAGGGAGAAGGGTTACTACAATGAGCAGTTCTTC. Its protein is CASSLHREKGYYNEQFF.

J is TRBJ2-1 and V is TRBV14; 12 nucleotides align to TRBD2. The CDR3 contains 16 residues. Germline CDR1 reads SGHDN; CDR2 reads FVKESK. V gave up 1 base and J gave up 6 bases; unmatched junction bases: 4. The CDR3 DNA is TGTGCCAGCAGCCAAGTACAACTAGCGGGAGGCAATGAGCAGTTCTTC. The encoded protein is CASSQVQLAGGNEQFF.

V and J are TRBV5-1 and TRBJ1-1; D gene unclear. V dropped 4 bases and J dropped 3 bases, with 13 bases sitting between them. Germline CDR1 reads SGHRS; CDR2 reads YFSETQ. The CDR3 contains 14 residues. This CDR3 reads CASSPGSEDTEAFF. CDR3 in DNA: TGCGCCAGCAGCCCGGGCTCGGAGGACACTGAAGCTTTCTTT. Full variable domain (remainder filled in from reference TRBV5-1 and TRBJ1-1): KAGVTQTPRYLIKTRGQQVTLSCSPISGHRSVSWYQQTPGQGLQFLFEYFSETQRNKGNFPGRFSGRQFSNSRSEMNVSTLELGDSALYLCASSPGSEDTEAFFGQGTRLTVV.

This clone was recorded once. DNA of the CDR3: TGTGCCAGCAGGGGAGGGGTCGGAGAGACCCAGTACTTC. Protein: CASRGGVGETQYF. J is TRBJ2-5 and V is TRBV12-3 or TRBV12-4, with TRBD2 identical over 7 bases. This CDR3 is built from 13 residues. The ends lost 6 bases at V and 4 bases at J; junction bases unmatched: 5.

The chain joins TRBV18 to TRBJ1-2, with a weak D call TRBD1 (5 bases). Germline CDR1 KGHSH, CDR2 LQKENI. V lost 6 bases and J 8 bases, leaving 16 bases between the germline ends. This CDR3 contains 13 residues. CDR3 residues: CASSLDSITGYTF. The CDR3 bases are TGTGCCAGCTCGCTAGACAGCATCACGGGCTACACCTTC.